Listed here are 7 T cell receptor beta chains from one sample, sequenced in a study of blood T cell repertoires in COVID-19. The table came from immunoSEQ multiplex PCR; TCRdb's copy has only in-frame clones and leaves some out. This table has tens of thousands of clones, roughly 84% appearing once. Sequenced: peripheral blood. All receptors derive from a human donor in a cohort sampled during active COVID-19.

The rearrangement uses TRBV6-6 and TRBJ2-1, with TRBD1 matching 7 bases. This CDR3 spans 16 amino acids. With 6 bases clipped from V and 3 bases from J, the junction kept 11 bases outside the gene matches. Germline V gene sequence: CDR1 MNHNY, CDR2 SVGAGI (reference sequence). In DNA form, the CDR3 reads TGTGCCAGCAGAGGGCCCCCGGGACAGAGCTACAATGAGCAGTTCTTC. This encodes CASRGPPGQSYNEQFF.

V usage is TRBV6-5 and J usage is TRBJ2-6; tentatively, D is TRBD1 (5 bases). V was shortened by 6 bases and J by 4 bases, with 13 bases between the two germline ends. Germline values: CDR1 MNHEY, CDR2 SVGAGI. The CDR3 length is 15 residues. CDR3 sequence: CASSKQATGANVLTF. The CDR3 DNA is TGTGCCAGCAGCAAACAGGCCACCGGGGCCAACGTCCTGACTTTC.

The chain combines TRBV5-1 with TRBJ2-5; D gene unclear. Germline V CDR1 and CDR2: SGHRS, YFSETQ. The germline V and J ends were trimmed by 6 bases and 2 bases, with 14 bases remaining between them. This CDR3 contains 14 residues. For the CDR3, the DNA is TGCGCCAGCACCATTGGTAGCCATCAAGAGACCCAGTACTTC. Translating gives CASTIGSHQETQYF.

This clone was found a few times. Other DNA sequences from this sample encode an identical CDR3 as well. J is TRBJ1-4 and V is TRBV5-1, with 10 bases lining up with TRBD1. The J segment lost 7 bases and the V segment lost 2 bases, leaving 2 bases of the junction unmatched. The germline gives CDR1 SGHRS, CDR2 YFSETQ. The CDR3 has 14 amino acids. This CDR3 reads CASSFGTGAEKLFF. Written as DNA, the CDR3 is TGCGCCAGCAGCTTCGGGACAGGGGCTGAAAAACTGTTTTTT.

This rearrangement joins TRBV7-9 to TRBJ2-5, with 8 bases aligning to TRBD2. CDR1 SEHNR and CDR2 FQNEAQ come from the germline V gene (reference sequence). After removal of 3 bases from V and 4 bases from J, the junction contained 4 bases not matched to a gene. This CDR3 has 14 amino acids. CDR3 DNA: TGTGCCAGCAGCTTGACGGGGGGGCGAGAGACCCAGTACTTC. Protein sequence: CASSLTGGRETQYF.

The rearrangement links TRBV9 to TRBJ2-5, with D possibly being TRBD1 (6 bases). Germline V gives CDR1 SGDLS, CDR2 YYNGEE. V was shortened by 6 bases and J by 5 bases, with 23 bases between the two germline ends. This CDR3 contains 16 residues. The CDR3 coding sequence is TGTGCCAGCACCAGTGGGAGAGGGGGAGTTGGGGAGACCCAGTACTTC. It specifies CASTSGRGGVGETQYF.

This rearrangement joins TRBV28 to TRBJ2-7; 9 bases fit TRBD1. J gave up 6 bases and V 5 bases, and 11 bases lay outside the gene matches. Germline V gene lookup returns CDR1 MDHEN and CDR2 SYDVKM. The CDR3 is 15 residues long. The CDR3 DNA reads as TGTGCCAGCAGTGACAGCATGACAGGGGGGGCCGAGCAGTACTTC. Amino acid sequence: CASSDSMTGGAEQYF.